The T cell receptor (beta chain) described here comes from a study of blood T cells in healthy people across ages. Broader study findings: Naive T cell percentage by flow cytometry tracked strongly with beta diversity.

Losses at the gene ends were 7 bases for V and 2 bases for J; bases not matched to a gene: 2. CDR1 SQVTM and CDR2 ANQGSEA come from the germline V gene. The CDR3 sequence is 13 residues long. This clonotype occurred a few times. What it recognizes is unknown. A J-beta primer mix and a sample-barcoded 5' primer were used in a second PCR of roughly 6 to 11 cycles. TCRdb reprocessed the 5' RACE reads via MiXCR and lists one record per CDR3 protein. The table includes some 760,000 distinct CDR3 sequences, around 25% detected once. This sample was shared with a second study, whose subject was T cells of mothers and their children. That study reports: Related and unrelated pairs show similar shaping of TCR recombination output by thymic selection.

This receptor was obtained from a boy aged 5-17 years in good health. The sequenced sample consisted of blood. This sequence joins TRBV29-1 and TRBJ2-1; 10 nucleotides line up with TRBD2. The CDR3 sequence: CSERGGTYNEQFF. As DNA, the CDR3 is TGCAGCGAGCGGGGGGGGACCTACAATGAGCAGTTCTTC.